This entry lists 10 T cell receptor beta chains sequenced from one sample in a study of control samples from healthy donors and cancer patients. Some clones are missing from TCRdb's copy, which holds only in-frame ones; the method was immunoSEQ multiplex PCR. The data contain roughly 160,000 clones, approximately 96% of them singletons. Sequencing was performed on blood. The receptors derive from a woman in her 30s in good health.

The chain recombines TRBV3-1 (or the pseudogene TRBV3-2) with TRBJ1-2, with a weak D call TRBD1 (5 bases). Looked up from germline, CDR1 is LGHDT and CDR2 is YNNKEL (reference sequence). The CDR3 runs to 17 residues. V lost 2 bases and J lost 0, with 16 bases in between. CDR3 sequence: CASSQRGGRVANYGYTF. The CDR3 bases are TGTGCCAGCAGCCAAAGGGGAGGCAGGGTAGCTAACTATGGCTACACCTTC.

V is TRBV5-1 and J is TRBJ1-2; possible D gene TRBD1, 5 bases. V lost 0 bases to trimming and J lost 2 bases, with 8 bases between them. The CDR3 spans 14 residues. The germline gives CDR1 SGHRS, CDR2 YFSETQ. The CDR3 DNA follows: TGCGCCAGCAGCTTGGACAGGAGCAACTATGGCTACACCTTC. Protein product: CASSLDRSNYGYTF.

J is TRBJ2-3 and V is TRBV15, with D perhaps TRBD1 (5 bases). The CDR3 sequence is 18 residues long. Germline V gene data show CDR1 as LNHNV and CDR2 as YYDKDF (reference sequence). V was shortened by 2 bases and J by 2 bases, with 20 bases between the two germline ends. The CDR3 DNA reads TGTGCCACCAGCAGACTCCGCACGAGTAGACAGAACACAGATACGCAGTATTTT. This codes for CATSRLRTSRQNTDTQYF.

The rearrangement joins TRBV12-3 or TRBV12-4 to TRBJ2-1; 8 bases are a match to TRBD1. V lost 3 bases, J lost 7 bases, and 2 bases stayed unmatched. The CDR3 has 13 residues. In nucleotides, the CDR3 is TGTGCCAGCAGTTTTACAGGGGGGAATGAGCAGTTCTTC. Amino acids: CASSFTGGNEQFF.

This clone was seen a single time. The gene calls are TRBV5-1 and TRBJ1-2; 7 bases align to TRBD1. Per the germline V gene, CDR1 is SGHRS and CDR2 is YFSETQ. The CDR3 is 14 amino acids. The trim removed 7 bases at V and 6 bases at J, leaving 12 bases unmatched. CDR3 amino acids: CASRRTGTADGYTF. DNA of the CDR3: TGCGCCAGCCGCAGAACCGGGACAGCCGATGGCTACACCTTC.

Details on this clone: The same CDR3 is also encoded by other DNA sequences in this sample. This chain joins TRBV6-5 and TRBJ1-1, with 7 nucleotides matching TRBD1. Trimming cost V 6 bases and J 1 base; bases outside gene matches: 2. In germline, CDR1 is MNHEY, CDR2 SVGAGI. CDR3 size: 13 residues. CDR3 nucleotide sequence: TGTGCCAGCAGCCGACAGGGGAACACTGAAGCTTTCTTT. This gives the protein CASSRQGNTEAFF.

This sequence joins TRBV2 and TRBJ2-7, with 8 positions matching TRBD2. Germline V gene lookup returns CDR1 SNHLY and CDR2 FYNNEI. This CDR3 is 14 amino acids long. V shed 6 bases and J 0 bases; nucleotides not matched to a gene: 4. The CDR3 DNA is TGTGCCAGCAGCCGGGGGGGAAGCTCCTACGAGCAGTACTTC. Amino acid sequence: CASSRGGSSYEQYF.

The V and J genes are TRBV13 and TRBJ2-3, with D unclear. Trimming stripped 0 bases from V and 3 bases from J, with 4 bases between. Germline V gives CDR1 PRHDT, CDR2 FYEKMQ (reference sequence). This CDR3 region has 13 residues. As DNA, the CDR3 is TGTGCCAGCAGCTTAGGCTTTACAGATACGCAGTATTTT. Protein product: CASSLGFTDTQYF.

In its sample, this clone was seen once. The chain recombines TRBV11-3 with TRBJ2-1, with 8 bases identical to TRBD1. Trimming cost V 8 bases and J 10 bases; bases outside gene matches: 4. This CDR3 region has 11 residues. Germline V gene lookup returns CDR1 SGHNT and CDR2 YENEEA. The CDR3 loop is CASGNRGEQFF. The CDR3 bases are TGTGCCAGCGGAAACAGGGGGGAGCAGTTCTTC.

The rearrangement uses TRBV28 and TRBJ1-1; D gene unclear. This CDR3 contains 15 residues. Trimming left V 2 bases short and J 1 base short, with 11 bases between. Germline CDR1 reads MDHEN; CDR2 reads SYDVKM. The CDR3 spells CASSLNVLRNTEAFF. The CDR3 region has the DNA TGTGCCAGCAGTTTAAACGTTCTGCGGAACACTGAAGCTTTCTTT.